Listed below are T cell receptor beta chains from one sample, sequenced in a study of cytomegalovirus exposure and HLA in healthy donors. Clones were sequenced by immunoSEQ multiplex PCR, and TCRdb holds only the in-frame ones, with some missing. The sample records under 200,000 clones, 81% being singletons. The sequenced material came from PBMCs. The source is a woman younger than 35 in good health and CMV-seronegative. The CDR3 runs from the conserved cysteine through the conserved F or W. The D gene is left open where the match is weak. Size values are once, few and many counts, or a class for expanded clones, and some rows have none.

TRBV29-1,NA,NA,TRBJ2-4,TGCAGCGTAAGAGAACAGGAGGCCAAAAACATTCAGTACTTC,CSVREQEAKNIQYF
TRBV5-5,NA,TRBD1,TRBJ1-5,TGTGCCAGCAGCTTGGGGACAGGGGGCAATCAGCCCCAGCATTTT,CASSLGTGGNQPQHF
TRBV5-6,NA,NA,TRBJ2-7,TGTGCCAGCAGCTTGGCCCAAGTTACTTACGAGCAGTACTTC,CASSLAQVTYEQYF
TRBV5-1,few,TRBD1,TRBJ1-5,TGCGCCAGCAGCTCAGAGGGGGCCGGTCAGCCCCAGCATTTT,CASSSEGAGQPQHF
TRBV28,NA,NA,TRBJ2-1,TGTGCCAGCAGTTTATCACTACTCGGGGACAATGAGCAGTTCTTC,CASSLSLLGDNEQFF
TRBV29-1,NA,NA,TRBJ2-2,TGCGGCACCATGGTCACGAACACCGGGGAGCTGTTTTTT,CGTMVTNTGELFF
TRBV6-6,NA,TRBD1,TRBJ1-1,TGTGCCAGCAGTTACCTAGCAGGGGGATCTGCTGAAGCTTTCTTT,CASSYLAGGSAEAFF
TRBV10-1,NA,TRBD2,TRBJ2-3,TGCGCCAGCAGTGGAAAAGCGGGGGGGGGAAGCACAGATACGCAGTATTTT,CASSGKAGGGSTDTQYF
TRBV5-4,NA,NA,TRBJ1-1,TGTGCCAGCAGCCTTGGGGTAGAAGGGAGGTTGGGAAGGTCTGAAGCTTTCTTT,CASSLGVEGRLGRSEAFF
TRBV2,NA,NA,TRBJ2-2,TGTGCCAGCAGTGACGGGGGGCTAAACACCGGGGAGCTGTTTTTT,CASSDGGLNTGELFF
TRBV7-3,NA,NA,TRBJ1-1,TGTGCCAGCAGCTTGCGGGGGAGTTATTCTGAAGCTTTCTTT,CASSLRGSYSEAFF
TRBV7-9,NA,NA,TRBJ1-1,TGTGCCAGCAGCTTAGTCGGGGGGGGACACACTGAAGCTTTCTTT,CASSLVGGGHTEAFF
TRBV6-5,NA,TRBD1,TRBJ1-1,TGTGCCAGCAGTTATAGCGGGACAGGGGTCCGTGAAGCTTTCTTT,CASSYSGTGVREAFF
TRBV11-1,NA,NA,TRBJ2-7,TGTGCCAGCAGCATCAGGGGGGTGCAGGACGAGCAGTACTTC,CASSIRGVQDEQYF
TRBV7-2,NA,NA,TRBJ1-1,TGTGCCAGACCCGACAAGAACACTGAAGCTTTCTTT,CARPDKNTEAFF
TRBV2,once,TRBD1,TRBJ2-7,TGTGCCAGCAGTGAATGGGGGACAGGACCCCTTGGTTTCTACGAGCAGTACTTC,CASSEWGTGPLGFYEQYF
TRBV27,few,NA,TRBJ1-1,TGTGCCAGCAGGCCTCCGGTGGCGGCTGAAGCTTTCTTT,CASRPPVAAEAFF
TRBV5-1,few,TRBD1,TRBJ2-5,TGCGCCAGCAGCTTGAATCGACAGGGGTTCGAGACCCAGTACTTC,CASSLNRQGFETQYF
TRBV5-4,NA,TRBD1,TRBJ1-1,TGTGCCAGCAGCCCGACAGGGACTGAAGCTTTCTTT,CASSPTGTEAFF
TRBV9,NA,NA,TRBJ2-4,TGTGCCAGCAGCCCAGGAGGGAGCCCGTCCAAAAACATTCAGTACTTC,CASSPGGSPSKNIQYF
TRBV25-1,NA,TRBD2,TRBJ2-2,TGTGCCAGCAGTGAATGGGGGGGACGGAGGGGAAACACCGGGGAGCTGTTTTTT,CASSEWGGRRGNTGELFF
TRBV4-1,NA,TRBD2,TRBJ2-2,TGCGCCAGCAGCCAAGATGGACTAGCGGGGAACGGGGAGCTGTTTTTT,CASSQDGLAGNGELFF
TRBV6-1,few,NA,TRBJ2-7,TGTGCCAGCAGTGATGGGGGACACGGTGAGCAGTACTTC,CASSDGGHGEQYF
TRBV5-1,NA,NA,TRBJ1-6,TGCGCCAGCAGCTTGGAGAGAGATTCACCCCTCCACTTT,CASSLERDSPLHF
TRBV27,NA,NA,TRBJ1-1,TGTGCCAGCACTACTTACCGGGATCAGAACACTGAAGCTTTCTTT,CASTTYRDQNTEAFF
TRBV4-2,NA,TRBD1,TRBJ1-3,TGTGCCAGCAGCCCGAAGGACAGGAACCCTGGAAACACCATATATTTT,CASSPKDRNPGNTIYF
TRBV5-1,few,TRBD1,TRBJ1-3,TGCGCCAGCAGCGTCACAGGGGGCGCAAATGGAAACACCATATATTTT,CASSVTGGANGNTIYF
TRBV2,NA,NA,TRBJ1-1,TGTGCCAGGCACAACCTGAACACTGAAGCTTTCTTT,CARHNLNTEAFF
TRBV21-1,NA,NA,TRBJ1-2,TGTGCCAGCAGCTCCCACCGACAGGGTAACTATGGCTACACCTTC,CASSSHRQGNYGYTF
TRBV2,NA,NA,TRBJ2-4,TGTGCCAGCAGTGAGGTCGGGAGAGCCAAAAACATTCAGTACTTC,CASSEVGRAKNIQYF
TRBV7-9,NA,NA,TRBJ1-1,TGTGCCAGCAGCTTAGCGGGGGGGCGTTACACTGAAGCTTTCTTT,CASSLAGGRYTEAFF
TRBV19,NA,TRBD1,TRBJ1-2,TGTGCCAGTAGATACAGGGGAAACGCCTATGGCTACACCTTC,CASRYRGNAYGYTF
TRBV9,NA,TRBD2,TRBJ2-3,TGTGCCAGCAGTCCTACCGGGACTAGCGGTACGCAGTATTTT,CASSPTGTSGTQYF
TRBV19,few,TRBD2,TRBJ2-7,TGTGCCAGTAGTATAAGGACTAGCGGGAAACTCGACGAGCAGTACTTC,CASSIRTSGKLDEQYF
TRBV11-2,few,TRBD1,TRBJ2-7,TGTGCCAGCAGCTTAGATGTCACAGGGGGCTGGTCCTACGAGCAGTACTTC,CASSLDVTGGWSYEQYF
TRBV6-5,once,NA,TRBJ2-7,TGTGCCAGCAGGACTTCAGCCTACGAGCAGTACTTC,CASRTSAYEQYF
TRBV15,NA,TRBD2,TRBJ2-1,TGTGCCACCAGCAGAGTAGGACTAGCACGTGAGCAGTTCTTC,CATSRVGLAREQFF
TRBV18,NA,NA,TRBJ1-4,TGTGCCAGCTCTTCGACAGCTCAGAATGAAAAACTGTTTTTT,CASSSTAQNEKLFF
TRBV5-4,once,NA,TRBJ2-1,TGTGCCAGCAAACTCCCAGGGTCGAACAATGAGCAGTTCTTC,CASKLPGSNNEQFF